These T cell receptor beta chains were read from a single sample in a study of beta chain features in type 1 diabetes. Sequencing was performed with immunoSEQ multiplex PCR; in TCRdb, only in-frame clones are kept and a portion is missing. This repertoire shows roughly 290,000 clones, 8% found once; its top ten account for approximately 1%. Material: central memory CD4+ T cells from blood. The source of these receptors is a woman aged 18-29 years in good health. CDR3s leave out the opening cysteine and the closing phenylalanine or tryptophan.

CDR3aa: ASRGGGGTSGMGEQF
v_gene: TRBV7-8

CDR3aa: ASSPRTPNTEAF
v_gene: TRBV6-1

CDR3aa: ASSVQHTGSYNEQF
v_gene: TRBV9

CDR3aa: ATMRDRRYT
v_gene: TRBV15

CDR3aa: ASSLRGGQGSIQY
v_gene: TRBV7-2

CDR3aa: SVGVLAGGPRDEQF
v_gene: TRBV29-1

CDR3aa: AISPGSNQPQH
v_gene: TRBV10-3

CDR3aa: ASSQIKAGSYYGYT
v_gene: TRBV16

CDR3aa: SAGRGNEQF
v_gene: TRBV20-1

CDR3aa: ASSFEGHMNTEAF
v_gene: TRBV5-1

CDR3aa: ATGSGGYNEQF
v_gene: TRBV2

CDR3aa: ASSRGRTPTNEKLF
v_gene: TRBV27

CDR3aa: ASSQLLGTNTGELF
v_gene: TRBV4-2

CDR3aa: AWGRAANIQY
v_gene: TRBV30

CDR3aa: ASSREGPHNQPQH
v_gene: TRBV2

CDR3aa: ASSTKSGSWETQY
v_gene: TRBV28

CDR3aa: ASSLGDIYNEQF
v_gene: TRBV5-1

CDR3aa: ASSQLGPGAYEQY
v_gene: TRBV7-2

CDR3aa: ASKDYYEQY
v_gene: TRBV2

CDR3aa: ASSLQGARGYT
v_gene: TRBV5-1

CDR3aa: ASSSHTDTQY
v_gene: TRBV19

CDR3aa: ASSRGLRSYNEQF
v_gene: TRBV11-3

CDR3aa: ASSRGSGANVLT
v_gene: TRBV7-3

CDR3aa: SVDKGLAKETQY
v_gene: TRBV29-1

CDR3aa: ASNSGHQETQY
v_gene: TRBV11-3

CDR3aa: ASSSGVSQF
v_gene: TRBV7-9

CDR3aa: ASNGEGVETQY
v_gene: TRBV5-1

CDR3aa: ASSLDHAGTQY
v_gene: TRBV11-2

CDR3aa: ASSARIYGTDTQY
v_gene: TRBV7-2

CDR3aa: ASSRTSAKFYGYT
v_gene: TRBV13

CDR3aa: ASKGQGNGKNIQY
v_gene: TRBV6-5

CDR3aa: ASSQDLGTNTEAF
v_gene: TRBV4-2

CDR3aa: ASSPNRVMNTEAF
v_gene: TRBV7-2

CDR3aa: ASSQDATEETQY
v_gene: TRBV4-2

CDR3aa: ASSLTAGGSNEQF
v_gene: TRBV5-1

CDR3aa: ASSLVFGSSYNEQF
v_gene: TRBV7-2

CDR3aa: ASSVMGGLGSTDTQY
v_gene: TRBV7-2

CDR3aa: ASSPVSTGAETQY
v_gene: TRBV18

CDR3aa: ASSLARGGNNEQF
v_gene: TRBV5-1